These 11 T cell receptor beta chains originate from one sample sequenced in a study of glioma-infiltrating T cells. Amplification of TCR alpha and beta CDR3 regions from RNA used iRepertoire nested multiplex PCR. TCRdb used MiXCR to reprocess the multiplex PCR reads, holding one entry per CDR3 protein. This table has around 190,000 distinct CDR3 sequences, around 40% appearing once. The sample taken for sequencing was glioma tissue, nonneoplastic brain tissue, or PBMCs (not recorded which). Receptors were obtained from a human donor with low-grade glioma or glioblastoma, undergoing nonglioma brain surgery, or in good health (not recorded which).

On this clonotype: An end of the junction does not agree with germline; a read error may underlie this. The CDR3, as DNA: TGTGCCAGTAGTCTTCAAGGGGGAGGCAGTCGTGGTGAGCAGCTCTTC. It translates to CASSLQGGGSRGEQLF. The V call is TRBV19, the J call TRBJ2-1, with D perhaps TRBD1 or TRBD2 (6 bases each). CDR3 length: 16 amino acids. Germline-derived CDR1 and CDR2 are LNHDA and SQIVND (reference sequence).

Remarks on this clonotype: One end of the junction does not line up with germline, which may come from a read error. The chain carries TRBV11-1 and TRBJ2-1, with D tentatively TRBD2 (6 bases). This CDR3 region has 13 residues. CDR1 is SGHAT and CDR2 is FQDESV in the germline V gene (reference sequence). This CDR3 reads CAISEGTGDEKFF. For the CDR3, the DNA is TGTGCCATCAGTGAAGGGACTGGGGATGAGAAGTTCTTC.

For this clonotype: This may be a read error: a much more frequent sequence differs by one nucleotide. CDR3: CASIPKGGGTEAFF. In DNA, the CDR3 is TGTGCCAGCATCCCGAAAGGGGGCGGCACTGAAGCTTTCTTT. The chain couples TRBV12-3 or TRBV12-4 to TRBJ1-1; 7 positions agree with TRBD1. With V trimmed by 7 bases and J by 4 bases, 9 bases remained unmatched. The CDR3 contains 14 residues.

This clonotype was seen repeatedly, ten times or more. The chain employs TRBV7-2 and TRBJ1-1; unclear D gene. Germline lookup yields CDR1 SGHTA and CDR2 FQGNSA. The CDR3 is 13 amino acids. V shed 5 bases and J shed 4 bases, with 11 bases lying between them. This CDR3 reads CASSLQTPTEAFF. CDR3 DNA sequence: TGTGCCAGCAGCCTTCAGACTCCCACTGAAGCTTTCTTT.

A note on this clonotype: This sequence may be a read error, since a much larger clone differs from it by one base. This chain uses TRBV24-1 with TRBJ2-7; TRBD2 is a possible D gene (5 bases). CDR1 is KGHDR, CDR2 SFDVKD, per germline. Between the trimmed V and J ends, which lost 6 bases and 2 bases, there was a span of 10 bases. This CDR3 region has 13 residues. In nucleotides, the CDR3 is TGTGCCACCAGTAATGGGAGTACCTACGAGCAGTACTTC. It yields the protein CATSNGSTYEQYF.

This clonotype occurred a few times. A read error may explain this, as a much larger clone is one base away. J is TRBJ2-1 and V is TRBV28; D not certain. V gave up 2 bases and J gave up 7 bases, with 21 bases separating them. The CDR3 has 17 amino acids. CDR1 is MDHEN, CDR2 SYDVKM, per germline. The DNA for the CDR3 is TGTGCCAGCAGTTTAGTGGTTTTCGTACGTACGAAGAATGAGCAGTTCTTC. Its protein is CASSLVVFVRTKNEQFF.

There are many counts of this clonotype. The V call is TRBV20-1, the J call TRBJ2-1; no clear D. Germline V gene data show CDR1 as DFQATT and CDR2 as SNEGSKA (reference sequence). This CDR3 comprises 14 residues. V lost 1 base and J 3 bases, leaving 10 bases between the germline ends. The CDR3 here is CSARAHPLYNEQFF. For the CDR3, the DNA is TGCAGTGCTAGAGCCCATCCGCTCTACAATGAGCAGTTCTTC.

This clonotype has a count of ten or more. The chain joins TRBV20-1 to TRBJ2-1; 10 bases align to TRBD1. The CDR3 consists of 14 residues. Germline assignment: CDR1 DFQATT and CDR2 SNEGSKA (reference sequence). J gave up 7 bases and V 1 base, and 4 bases lay outside the gene matches. The CDR3 bases are TGCAGTGCTAGAGCGGACAGGGGGGTGAATGAGCAGTTCTTC. Translated: CSARADRGVNEQFF.

A remark on this clonotype: This may come from a read error, since a much larger clone is one base off. The V call is TRBV19, the J call TRBJ2-7; 10 bases match TRBD2. The CDR3 has 14 residues. Germline V gives CDR1 LNHDA, CDR2 SQIVND (reference sequence). Trimming removed 8 bases from V and 7 bases from J; junction bases left unmatched: 11. The CDR3 region is CASLPSGGHDEQYF. The CDR3, as DNA: TGTGCCAGTCTTCCTAGCGGGGGACACGATGAGCAGTACTTC. Based on the CDR3 plus reference TRBV19 and TRBJ2-7, the full variable domain is DGGITQSPKYLFRKEGQNVTLSCEQNLNHDAMYWYRQDPGQGLRLIYYSQIVNDFQKGDIAEGYSVSREKKESFPLTVTSAQKNPTAFYLCASLPSGGHDEQYFGPGTRLTVT.

This clonotype was detected ten times or more. The chain uses TRBV28 and TRBJ2-3, with 7 bases matching TRBD2. CDR1 is MDHEN, CDR2 SYDVKM, per germline. The CDR3 runs 15 residues. After removal of 5 bases from V and 5 bases from J, the junction contained 10 bases not matched to a gene. The CDR3 reads CASSQSGAGLDTQYF. Here the CDR3 DNA reads TGTGCCAGCAGTCAGTCAGGAGCGGGATTAGATACGCAGTATTTT.

This clonotype was counted once. Compared with germline, one end of the junction differs, possibly owing to a read error. The chain is built from TRBV12-3 or TRBV12-4 and TRBJ1-1; D not resolved. The CDR3 runs to 13 residues. CDR3 sequence (DNA): TGTGCCAGCAGTTATGTAGAGAACACTAAAGCTTTCTTT. It translates to CASSYVENTKAFF.